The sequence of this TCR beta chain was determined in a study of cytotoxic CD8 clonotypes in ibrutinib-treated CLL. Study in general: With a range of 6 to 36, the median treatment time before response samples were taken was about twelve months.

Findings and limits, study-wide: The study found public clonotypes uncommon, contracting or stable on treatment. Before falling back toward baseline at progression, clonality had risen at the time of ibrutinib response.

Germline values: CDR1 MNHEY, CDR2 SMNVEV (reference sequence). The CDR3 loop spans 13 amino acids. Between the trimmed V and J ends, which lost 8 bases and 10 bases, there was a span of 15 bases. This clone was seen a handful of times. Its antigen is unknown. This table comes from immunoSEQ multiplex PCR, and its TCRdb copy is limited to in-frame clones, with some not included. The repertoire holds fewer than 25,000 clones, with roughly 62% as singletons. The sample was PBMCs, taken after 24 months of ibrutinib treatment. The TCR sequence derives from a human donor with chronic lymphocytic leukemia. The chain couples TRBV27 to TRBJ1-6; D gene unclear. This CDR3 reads CASHSPGRSPLHF. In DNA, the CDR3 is TGTGCCAGCCACAGTCCCGGACGGTCACCCCTCCACTTT.